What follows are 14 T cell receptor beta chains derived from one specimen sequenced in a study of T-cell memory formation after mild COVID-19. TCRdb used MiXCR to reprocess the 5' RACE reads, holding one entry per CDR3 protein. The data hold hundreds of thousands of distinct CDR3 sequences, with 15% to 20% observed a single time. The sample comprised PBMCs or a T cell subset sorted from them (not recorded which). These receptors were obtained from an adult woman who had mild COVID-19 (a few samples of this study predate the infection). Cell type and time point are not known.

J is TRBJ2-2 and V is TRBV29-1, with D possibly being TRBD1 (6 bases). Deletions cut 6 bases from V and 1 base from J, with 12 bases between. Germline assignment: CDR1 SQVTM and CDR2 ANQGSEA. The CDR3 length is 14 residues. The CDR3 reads CSVGTGQNTGELFF. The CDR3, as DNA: TGCAGCGTGGGAACAGGGCAGAACACCGGGGAGCTGTTTTTT.

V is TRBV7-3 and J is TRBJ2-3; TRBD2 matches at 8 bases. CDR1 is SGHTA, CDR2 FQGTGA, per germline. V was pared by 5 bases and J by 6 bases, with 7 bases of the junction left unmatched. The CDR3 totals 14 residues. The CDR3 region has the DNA TGTGCCAGCAGCCACGGGGGGGCGGCGGATACGCAGTATTTT. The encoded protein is CASSHGGAADTQYF.

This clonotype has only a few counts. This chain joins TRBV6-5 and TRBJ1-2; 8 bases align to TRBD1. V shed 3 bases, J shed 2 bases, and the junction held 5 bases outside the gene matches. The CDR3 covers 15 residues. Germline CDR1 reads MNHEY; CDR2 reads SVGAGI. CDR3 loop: CASSYSGGENYGYTF. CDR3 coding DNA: TGTGCCAGCAGTTATTCAGGGGGCGAGAACTATGGCTACACCTTC.

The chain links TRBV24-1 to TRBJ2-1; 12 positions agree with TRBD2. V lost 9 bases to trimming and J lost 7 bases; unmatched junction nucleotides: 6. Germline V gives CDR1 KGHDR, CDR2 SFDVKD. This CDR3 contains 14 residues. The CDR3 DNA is TGTGCCACCGAACTAGCGGGAGGATCAAATGAGCAGTTCTTC. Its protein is CATELAGGSNEQFF.

The CDR3 here is CASSGPGGGLEQYF. CDR3 nucleotide sequence: TGTGCCAGCAGTGGACCCGGGGGAGGTTTGGAGCAGTACTTC. The chain employs TRBV6-2 or TRBV6-3 and TRBJ2-7; maybe TRBD2 (6 bases). Trimming removed 5 bases at V and 7 bases at J, with 18 bases between. The CDR3 has 14 amino acids. CDR1 and CDR2 (germline): MNHEY, SVGEGT.

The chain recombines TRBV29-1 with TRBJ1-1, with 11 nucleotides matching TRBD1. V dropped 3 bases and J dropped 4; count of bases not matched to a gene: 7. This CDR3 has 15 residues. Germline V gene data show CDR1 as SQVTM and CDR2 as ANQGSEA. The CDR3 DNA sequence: TGCAGCGTTGACCCATCTGGGACAGGGGGCACTGAAGCTTTCTTT. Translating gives CSVDPSGTGGTEAFF.

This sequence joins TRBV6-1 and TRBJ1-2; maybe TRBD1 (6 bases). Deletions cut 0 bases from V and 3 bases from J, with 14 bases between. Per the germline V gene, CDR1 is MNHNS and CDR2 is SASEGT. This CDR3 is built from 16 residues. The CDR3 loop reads CASSEAGSGQYYGYTF. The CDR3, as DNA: TGTGCCAGCAGTGAAGCGGGTTCCGGACAGTACTATGGCTACACCTTC.

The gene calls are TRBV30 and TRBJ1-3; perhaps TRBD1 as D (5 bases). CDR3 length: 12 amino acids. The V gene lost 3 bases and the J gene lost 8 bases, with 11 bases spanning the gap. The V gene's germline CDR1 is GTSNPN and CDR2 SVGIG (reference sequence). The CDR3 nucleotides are TGTGCCTGGAGACCGCAGGGTCACACCATATATTTT. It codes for CAWRPQGHTIYF.

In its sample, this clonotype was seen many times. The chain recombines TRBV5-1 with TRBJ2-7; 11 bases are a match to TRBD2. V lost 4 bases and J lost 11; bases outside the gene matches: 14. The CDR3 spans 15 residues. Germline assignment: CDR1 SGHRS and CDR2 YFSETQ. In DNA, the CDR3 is TGCGCCAGCAGCCCGGGGACTAGCGGAACACTCAGGGAGTACTTC. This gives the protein CASSPGTSGTLREYF. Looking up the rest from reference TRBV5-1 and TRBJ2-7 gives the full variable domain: KAGVTQTPRYLIKTRGQQVTLSCSPISGHRSVSWYQQTPGQGLQFLFEYFSETQRNKGNFPGRFSGRQFSNSRSEMNVSTLELGDSALYLCASSPGTSGTLREYFGPGTRLTVT.

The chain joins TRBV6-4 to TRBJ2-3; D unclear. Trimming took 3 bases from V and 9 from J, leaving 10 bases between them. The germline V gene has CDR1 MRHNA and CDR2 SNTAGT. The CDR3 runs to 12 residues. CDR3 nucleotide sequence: TGTGCCAGCAGTGAGGCCCCCGGAACGCAGTATTTT. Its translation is CASSEAPGTQYF.

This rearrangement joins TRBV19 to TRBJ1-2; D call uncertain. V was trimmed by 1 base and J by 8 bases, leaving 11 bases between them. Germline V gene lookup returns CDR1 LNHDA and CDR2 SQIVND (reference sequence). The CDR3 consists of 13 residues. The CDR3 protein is CASSIALVDGYTF. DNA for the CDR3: TGTGCCAGTAGTATAGCCTTGGTGGACGGCTACACCTTC.

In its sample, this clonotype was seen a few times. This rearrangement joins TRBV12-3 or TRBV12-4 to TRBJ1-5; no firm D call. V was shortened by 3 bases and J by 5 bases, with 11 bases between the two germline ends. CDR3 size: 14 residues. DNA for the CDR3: TGTGCCAGCAGTTTGCCGGGTAACCATCAGCCCCAGCATTTT. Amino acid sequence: CASSLPGNHQPQHF.

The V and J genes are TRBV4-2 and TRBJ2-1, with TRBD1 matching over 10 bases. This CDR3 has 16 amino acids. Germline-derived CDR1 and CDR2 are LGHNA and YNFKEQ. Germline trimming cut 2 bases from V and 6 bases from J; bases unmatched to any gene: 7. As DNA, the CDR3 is TGTGCCAGCAGCCAATTCCGGGACAGGGGACTCAATGAGCAGTTCTTC. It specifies CASSQFRDRGLNEQFF.

The CDR3 here is CSAREGRRTGADEQYF. DNA for the CDR3: TGCAGTGCTAGAGAAGGTCGCCGGACAGGGGCCGACGAGCAGTACTTC. The chain uses TRBV20-1 and TRBJ2-7; 9 nucleotides agree with TRBD1. Losses at the gene ends were 0 bases for V and 5 bases for J; bases not matched to a gene: 11. This CDR3 comprises 16 residues. Germline values: CDR1 DFQATT, CDR2 SNEGSKA (reference sequence).